The table lists the clone carrying this TCR beta chain with many counts. The CDR3 end is not reached by the read, which stops 3 residues before it; the germline J gene fills it in. This record belongs to a study of T cell clonality in common variable immunodeficiency. Germline values: CDR1 SGHRS, CDR2 YFSETQ. Trimming took off 0 bases at V and 6 bases at J, with 7 bases between the two ends. This CDR3 is 14 amino acids long. Here immunoSEQ multiplex PCR was the method, and the copy in TCRdb shows in-frame clones only, minus some. This sample comprises tens of thousands of clones, none seen once only. The rearrangement links TRBV5-1 to TRBJ1-6, with D perhaps matching TRBD1 (5 bases). The clonotype originates from a person between 18 and 70 years old in good health. The sample was peripheral blood mononuclear cells. The CDR3 reads CASSLGGPNSPLHF. The sequenced part of the CDR3 DNA is TGCGCCAGCAGCTTGGGGGGCCCTAATTCACCC.